This TCR beta chain was found in a study of shared clonotypes between healthy human individuals. As for the study in general: The study enrolled a couple of women and three men aged 18 to 49.

Method: immunoSEQ multiplex PCR; TCRdb's copy keeps in-frame clones and lacks some. The sample has roughly 2.4 million clones; 90% to 96% are singletons. Germline values: CDR1 SGHRS, CDR2 YFSETQ. V trimming: 0 bases; J trimming: 0 bases; junction bases outside the gene matches: 7. This CDR3 comprises 17 residues. The chain links TRBV5-1 to TRBJ1-1; 8 bases are a match to TRBD1. The TCR was taken from a man younger than 35 in good health. The sequencing input was naive CD4+ T cells sorted from blood. Subset indicated: CD45RA+ positively selected. CDR3 protein: CASSLGGQATMNTEAFF. CDR3 DNA: TGCGCCAGCAGCTTGGGGGGACAGGCTACCATGAACACTGAAGCTTTCTTT. Full variable domain (outside the CDR3, taken from reference TRBV5-1 and TRBJ1-1): KAGVTQTPRYLIKTRGQQVTLSCSPISGHRSVSWYQQTPGQGLQFLFEYFSETQRNKGNFPGRFSGRQFSNSRSEMNVSTLELGDSALYLCASSLGGQATMNTEAFFGQGTRLTVV.